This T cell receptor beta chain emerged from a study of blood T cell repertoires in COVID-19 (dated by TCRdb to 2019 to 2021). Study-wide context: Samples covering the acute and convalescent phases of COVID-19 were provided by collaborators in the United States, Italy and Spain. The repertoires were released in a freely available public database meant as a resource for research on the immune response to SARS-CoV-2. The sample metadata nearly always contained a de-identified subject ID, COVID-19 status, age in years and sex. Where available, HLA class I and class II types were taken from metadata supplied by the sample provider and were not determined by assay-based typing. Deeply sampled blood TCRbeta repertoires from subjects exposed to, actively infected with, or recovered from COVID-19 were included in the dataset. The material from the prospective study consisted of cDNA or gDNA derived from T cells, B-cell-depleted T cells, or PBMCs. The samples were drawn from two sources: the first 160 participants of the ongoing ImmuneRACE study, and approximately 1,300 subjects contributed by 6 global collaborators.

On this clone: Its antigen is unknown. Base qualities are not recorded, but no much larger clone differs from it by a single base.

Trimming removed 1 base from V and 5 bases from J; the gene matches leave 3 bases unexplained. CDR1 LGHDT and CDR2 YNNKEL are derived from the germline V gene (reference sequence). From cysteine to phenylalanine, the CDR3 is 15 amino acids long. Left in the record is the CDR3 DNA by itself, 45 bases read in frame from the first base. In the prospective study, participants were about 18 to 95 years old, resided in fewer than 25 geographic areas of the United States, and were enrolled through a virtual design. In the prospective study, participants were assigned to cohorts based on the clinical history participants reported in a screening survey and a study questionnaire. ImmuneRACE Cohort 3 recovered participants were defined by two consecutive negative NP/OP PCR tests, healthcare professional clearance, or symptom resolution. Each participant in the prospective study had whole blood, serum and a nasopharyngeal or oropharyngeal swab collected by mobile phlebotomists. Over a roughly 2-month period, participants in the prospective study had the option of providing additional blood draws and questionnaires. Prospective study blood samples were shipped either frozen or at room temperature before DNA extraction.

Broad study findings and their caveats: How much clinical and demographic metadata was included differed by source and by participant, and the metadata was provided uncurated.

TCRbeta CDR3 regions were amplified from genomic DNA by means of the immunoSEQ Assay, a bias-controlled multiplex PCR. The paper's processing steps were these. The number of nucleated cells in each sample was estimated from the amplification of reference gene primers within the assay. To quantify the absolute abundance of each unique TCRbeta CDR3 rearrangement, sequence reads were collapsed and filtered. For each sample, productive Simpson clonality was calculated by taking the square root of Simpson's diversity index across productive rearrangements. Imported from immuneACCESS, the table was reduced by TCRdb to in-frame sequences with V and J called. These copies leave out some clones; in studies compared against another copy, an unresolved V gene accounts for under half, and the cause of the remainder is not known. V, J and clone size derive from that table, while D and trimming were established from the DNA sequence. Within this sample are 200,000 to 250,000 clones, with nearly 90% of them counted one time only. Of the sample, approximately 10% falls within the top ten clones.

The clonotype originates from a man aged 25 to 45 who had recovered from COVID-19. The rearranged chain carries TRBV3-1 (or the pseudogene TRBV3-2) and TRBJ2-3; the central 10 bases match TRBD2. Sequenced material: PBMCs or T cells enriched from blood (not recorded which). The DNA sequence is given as TGTGCCAGCAGCCAAGGTAGCGGGGGGCGAGATACGCAGTATTTT. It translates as CASSQGSGGRDTQYF.